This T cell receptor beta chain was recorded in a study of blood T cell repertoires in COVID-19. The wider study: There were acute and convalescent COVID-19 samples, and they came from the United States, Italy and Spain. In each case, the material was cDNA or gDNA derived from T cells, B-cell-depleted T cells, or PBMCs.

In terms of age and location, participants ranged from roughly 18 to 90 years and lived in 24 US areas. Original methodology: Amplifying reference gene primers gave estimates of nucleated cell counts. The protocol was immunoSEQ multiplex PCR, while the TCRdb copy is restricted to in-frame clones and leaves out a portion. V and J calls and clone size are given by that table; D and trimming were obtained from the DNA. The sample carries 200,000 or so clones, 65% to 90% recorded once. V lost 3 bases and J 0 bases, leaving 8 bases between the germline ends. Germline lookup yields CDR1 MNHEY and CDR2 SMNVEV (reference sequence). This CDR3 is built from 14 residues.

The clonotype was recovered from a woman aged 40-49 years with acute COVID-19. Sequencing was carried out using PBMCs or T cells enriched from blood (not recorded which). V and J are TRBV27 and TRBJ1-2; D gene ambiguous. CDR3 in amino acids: CASSFSSANYGYTF. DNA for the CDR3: TGTGCCAGCAGTTTTTCGTCAGCTAACTATGGCTACACCTTC.